These 13 T cell receptor beta chains were all obtained from the same sample, sequenced in a study of cytomegalovirus exposure and HLA in healthy donors. Both 60 Vbeta primers and 13 Jbeta primers went into the PCR. Generated by immunoSEQ multiplex PCR, the TCRdb table keeps only in-frame clones and is missing some. This sample has roughly 170,000 clones, with 80% found just once. Material: PBMCs. These receptors all come from a man younger than 40 in good health and CMV-seropositive.

CDR3 in amino acids: CASSEFITGGDEQYF. CDR3 DNA sequence: TGTGCCAGCAGTGAATTTATAACAGGCGGGGACGAGCAGTACTTC. V gene TRBV25-1 combines with J gene TRBJ2-7, with D tentatively TRBD2 (6 bases). The CDR3 covers 15 residues. The V gene's germline CDR1 is MGHDK and CDR2 SYGVNS. Between the trimmed V and J ends, which lost 1 base and 5 bases, there was a span of 15 bases.

The chain carries TRBV15 and TRBJ2-1; 10 nucleotides line up with TRBD2. This CDR3 region has 16 residues. V dropped 0 bases and J dropped 4; count of bases not matched to a gene: 3. Germline values: CDR1 LNHNV, CDR2 YYDKDF (reference sequence). The DNA for the CDR3 is TGTGCCACCAGCAGAGATGGTAGCGGGAGGTACAATGAGCAGTTCTTC. It specifies CATSRDGSGRYNEQFF.

This clone was seen only once. The V and J genes are TRBV27 and TRBJ1-1, with TRBD1 identical over 8 bases. CDR3 length equals 15 residues. The V and J ends lost 3 bases and 3 bases, in that order; junction bases with no gene match: 6. The germline V gene encodes CDR1 MNHEY and CDR2 SMNVEV (reference sequence). This chain's CDR3 is CASSFHRGADTEAFF. CDR3 bases: TGTGCCAGCAGTTTTCACAGGGGGGCTGACACTGAAGCTTTCTTT.

On this clone: The same CDR3 arises from other DNA sequences in this sample as well. The gene calls are TRBV6-5 and TRBJ2-1, with TRBD1 matching 8 bases. This CDR3 comprises 15 residues. Trimming at V came to 2 bases and at J to 2 bases, leaving 2 bases not matched to a gene. Looked up from germline, CDR1 is MNHEY and CDR2 is SVGAGI. The DNA of the CDR3 is TGTGCCAGCAGTTACGGGACAGGAGCCTACAATGAGCAGTTCTTC. Amino acid sequence: CASSYGTGAYNEQFF.

This chain links TRBV7-7 with TRBJ2-2; D possibly corresponds to TRBD1 (6 bases). The germline gives CDR1 SSHAT, CDR2 FNYEAQ (reference sequence). CDR3 size: 13 residues. Trimming stripped 3 bases from V and 5 bases from J, with 7 bases between. CDR3 loop: CASSLDSTGELFF. DNA for the CDR3: TGTGCCAGCAGCTTGGACAGTACCGGGGAGCTGTTTTTT.

The rearrangement uses TRBV9 and TRBJ2-2; maybe TRBD2 (5 bases). This CDR3 region has 17 residues. Germline assignment: CDR1 SGDLS and CDR2 YYNGEE. V dropped 0 bases and J dropped 0 bases, with 12 bases sitting between them. The CDR3 here is CASSVGSVATNTGELFF. The CDR3 bases are TGTGCCAGCAGCGTAGGGTCAGTAGCGACGAACACCGGGGAGCTGTTTTTT.

V is TRBV11-2 and J is TRBJ2-5, with TRBD2 as a possible D gene (5 bases). The CDR3 is 14 residues long. CDR1 and CDR2 (germline): SGHAT, FQNNGV. Trimming took 5 bases from V and 2 from J, leaving 12 bases between them. The chain's CDR3 is CASSNLGVQETQYF. In DNA form, the CDR3 reads TGTGCCAGCAGCAACCTCGGGGTTCAAGAGACCCAGTACTTC.

The V gene is TRBV7-2, the J gene TRBJ2-5; D remains ambiguous. CDR3 size: 14 residues. From germline, CDR1 is SGHTA and CDR2 FQGNSA. Trimming cost V 6 bases and J 5 bases, with 16 bases left between them. CDR3 in amino acids: CASSPPPFEETQYF. DNA for the CDR3: TGTGCCAGCAGTCCCCCTCCCTTTGAGGAGACCCAGTACTTC.

V and J are TRBV27 and TRBJ2-6; no clear D gene. V lost 5 bases to trimming and J lost 0 bases, with 11 bases between them. The CDR3 runs to 16 residues. Germline V gene sequence: CDR1 MNHEY, CDR2 SMNVEV (reference sequence). The CDR3 nucleotides read TGTGCCAGCAGTAGACAATTAAGCTCTGGGGCCAACGTCCTGACTTTC. Its protein product is CASSRQLSSGANVLTF.

The J gene is TRBJ1-1, the V gene TRBV5-1, with D hard to call. The CDR3 consists of 14 residues. With 5 bases removed from V and 3 bases from J, the gap between germline ends came to 14 bases. Germline V gene sequence: CDR1 SGHRS, CDR2 YFSETQ. The CDR3, as DNA: TGCGCCAGCAGGAGTCTAGTAAGAGACACTGAAGCTTTCTTT. Amino acid sequence: CASRSLVRDTEAFF.

This chain connects TRBV6-1 to TRBJ1-1, with 10 bases matching TRBD1. The CDR3 totals 14 residues. Germline V gene sequence: CDR1 MNHNS, CDR2 SASEGT. V lost 6 bases and J lost 5; bases outside the gene matches: 6. The CDR3 nucleotides are TGTGCCAGCAGGGACAGGGGGGGAAGTACTGAAGCTTTCTTT. It codes for CASRDRGGSTEAFF.

CDR3 region: CASTGQSTGYEQYF. CDR3 nucleotides: TGTGCCAGCACGGGACAGTCTACGGGCTACGAGCAGTACTTC. This rearrangement joins TRBV2 to TRBJ2-7, with 7 bases identical to TRBD1. J was trimmed by 3 bases and V by 7 bases; bases with no gene match: 9. This CDR3 spans 14 amino acids. Germline V gene lookup returns CDR1 SNHLY and CDR2 FYNNEI.

This chain connects TRBV19 to TRBJ2-1; weak D call: TRBD2 (6 bases). The CDR3 loop spans 15 amino acids. V gave up 0 bases and J gave up 10 bases, with 16 bases separating them. Germline CDR1 and CDR2: LNHDA and SQIVND (reference sequence). CDR3 residues: CASSIDRDFAGEQFF. CDR3 nucleotide sequence: TGTGCCAGTAGTATAGACCGGGACTTTGCGGGGGAGCAGTTCTTC.